This passage covers 9 T cell receptor beta chains from one sample sequenced in a study of response to subunit inactivated influenza vaccine. TCRdb reanalysed the RT-PCR reads using MiXCR and keeps one entry per CDR3 protein. The sample lists around 580,000 distinct CDR3 sequences; about 12% were seen once. This material consisted of PBMCs from blood, taken on the day of vaccination. The receptors were gathered from a man in his fifties who received an inactivated influenza vaccine.

The rearrangement links TRBV30 to TRBJ2-1, with D maybe TRBD1 (5 bases). The CDR3 is made up of 14 amino acids. The V end lost 0 bases, the J end lost 4 bases, and 10 bases lay between the germline ends. Germline values: CDR1 GTSNPN, CDR2 SVGIG (reference sequence). CDR3: CAWSVGALYNEQFF. CDR3 in DNA: TGTGCCTGGAGTGTAGGGGCCCTTTACAATGAGCAGTTCTTC.

The rearrangement links TRBV12-3 or TRBV12-4 to TRBJ2-2, with D perhaps given as TRBD1 or TRBD2 (6 bases each). Trimming removed 7 bases at V and 8 bases at J, with 11 bases between. CDR3 length equals 12 residues. The CDR3, as DNA: TGTGCCAGCAACGAGGGGGGTGGGGAGCTGTTTTTT. Translation: CASNEGGGELFF.

J is TRBJ2-3 and V is TRBV11-2; D possibly corresponds to TRBD1 (5 bases). The CDR3 runs to 16 residues. Between the trimmed V and J ends, which lost 1 base and 2 bases, there was a span of 13 bases. Germline CDR1 SGHAT, CDR2 FQNNGV. The CDR3 loop reads CASSLGLGVLTDTQYF. Written as DNA, the CDR3 is TGTGCCAGCAGCTTAGGTTTAGGGGTCCTCACAGATACGCAGTATTTT. Together with reference TRBV11-2 and TRBJ2-3, the CDR3 gives the full variable domain: EAGVAQSPRYKIIEKRQSVAFWCNPISGHATLYWYQQILGQGPKLLIQFQNNGVVDDSQLPKDRFSAERLKGVDSTLKIQPAKLEDSAVYLCASSLGLGVLTDTQYFGPGTRLTVL.

The chain uses TRBV20-1 and TRBJ2-1; D possibly corresponds to TRBD2 (5 bases). Germline loops: CDR1 DFQATT, CDR2 SNEGSKA (reference sequence). The CDR3 sequence is 14 residues long. Trimming removed 5 bases from V and 4 bases from J, with 15 bases in between. The CDR3 nucleotides read TGCAGTGCTGTGGAGGCCGCCCTTTACAATGAGCAGTTCTTC. It is translated as CSAVEAALYNEQFF.

The chain links TRBV20-1 to TRBJ2-2; D is possibly TRBD1 (5 bases). The V gene's germline CDR1 is DFQATT and CDR2 SNEGSKA (reference sequence). With 3 bases removed from V and 1 base from J, the gap between germline ends came to 12 bases. The CDR3 totals 15 residues. CDR3 in DNA: TGCAGTGCTAGGATTCAGGGTTTGAACACCGGGGAGCTGTTTTTT. It specifies CSARIQGLNTGELFF.

This clonotype was seen a few times. V is TRBV18 and J is TRBJ1-5; maybe TRBD1 (6 bases). Trimming shortened V by 5 bases and J by 0 bases, and 14 bases separated the two germline ends. The CDR3 contains 16 residues. Germline V gives CDR1 KGHSH, CDR2 LQKENI. The CDR3 DNA follows: TGTGCCAGCTCAGCAGGACAGCTTTATAGCAATCAGCCCCAGCATTTT. Translation gives CASSAGQLYSNQPQHF.

This clonotype showed up many times. The chain employs TRBV20-1 and TRBJ2-7, with 9 bases aligning to TRBD2. V lost 1 base and J lost 1; bases outside the gene matches: 5. The germline gives CDR1 DFQATT, CDR2 SNEGSKA (reference sequence). The CDR3 contains 15 residues. CDR3: CSARGSLAGSYEQYF. CDR3 bases: TGCAGTGCTAGAGGCAGCCTAGCGGGGTCCTACGAGCAGTACTTC.

This clonotype was detected many times. The chain couples TRBV6-5 to TRBJ2-1, with D perhaps being TRBD1 or TRBD2 (6 bases each). This CDR3 region has 17 residues. Trimming removed 2 bases from V and 7 bases from J, with 21 bases in between. From germline, CDR1 is MNHEY and CDR2 SVGAGI. CDR3 loop: CASSYGGPLAGPNEQFF. In DNA form, the CDR3 reads TGTGCCAGCAGTTACGGGGGGCCACTCGCGGGTCCGAATGAGCAGTTCTTC.

This clonotype was seen at least ten times. The genes are TRBV4-2 and TRBJ1-1, with unresolved D. The CDR3 spans 15 residues. CDR1 is LGHNA, CDR2 YNFKEQ, per germline. The ends were cut back, 2 bases at V and 4 bases at J, with 14 bases in the middle. CDR3 DNA sequence: TGTGCCAGCAGCCAAATTGGAAGGTCAGGCACTGAAGCTTTCTTT. Translated: CASSQIGRSGTEAFF.